What follows are 15 T cell receptor beta chains derived from one specimen sequenced in a study of cytomegalovirus exposure and HLA in healthy donors (dated by TCRdb to between 2016 and 2019). Receptor amplification or capture employed the immunoSEQ multiplex PCR assay. The multiplex PCR relied on a mix of 60 forward primers for TCR Vbeta segments and 13 reverse primers for TCR Jbeta segments. TCRdb retrieved this table from immuneACCESS and kept in-frame rearrangements only. Not all clones are present; in checked studies, unresolved V genes account for under half, and no reason is known for the remainder. This sample gives over 150,000 clones in total; 87% of them show up just once. The biggest ten clones account for about 0.23% of the sample. The sequenced material came from PBMCs. These receptor sequences come from a girl less than two years old in good health and CMV-seronegative.

The chain couples TRBV5-1 to TRBJ1-1, with a possible D match to TRBD1 (5 bases). The ends were cut back, 6 bases at V and 0 bases at J, with 9 bases in the middle. The CDR3 runs to 13 residues. The V gene's germline CDR1 is SGHRS and CDR2 YFSETQ. CDR3 sequence: CASTGTVNTEAFF. The CDR3 DNA reads TGCGCCAGCACCGGGACTGTGAACACTGAAGCTTTCTTT.

The chain couples TRBV7-3 to TRBJ2-1, with 7 positions matching TRBD1. The CDR3 extends over 15 amino acids. The germline V gene has CDR1 SGHTA and CDR2 FQGTGA. J gave up 6 bases and V 5 bases, and 10 bases lay outside the gene matches. The CDR3 DNA reads TGTGCCAGCAGCCCGAGCCCGGCAGGGGGCAATGAGCAGTTCTTC. It yields the protein CASSPSPAGGNEQFF. Combining the CDR3 with reference TRBV7-3 and TRBJ2-1 gives the whole variable domain GAGVSQTPSNKVTEKGKYVELRCDPISGHTALYWYRQSLGQGPEFLIYFQGTGAADDSGLPNDRFFAVRPEGSVSTLKIQRTERGDSAVYLCASSPSPAGGNEQFFGPGTRLTVL.

The rearrangement joins TRBV7-6 to TRBJ2-7; TRBD1 might be the D (6 bases). This CDR3 comprises 13 residues. Per germline, CDR1 SGHVS and CDR2 FNYEAQ. Trimming cost V 1 base and J 2 bases, with 6 bases left between them. The DNA for the CDR3 is TGTGCCAGCAGCTTAGGGACAGCCTACGAGCAGTACTTC. This translates into CASSLGTAYEQYF.

V gene TRBV7-6 combines with J gene TRBJ2-7; 7 bases agree with TRBD1. The V gene's germline CDR1 is SGHVS and CDR2 FNYEAQ. The CDR3 is 13 amino acids. Trimming removed 5 bases from V and 4 bases from J; junction bases left unmatched: 5. The CDR3 DNA is TGTGCCAGCAGCGACGGGACAGCTTACGAGCAGTACTTC. This sequence encodes CASSDGTAYEQYF.

This clone was detected a few times. J is TRBJ2-7 and V is TRBV11-2; the match to TRBD1 covers 8 bases. The V gene's germline CDR1 is SGHAT and CDR2 FQNNGV. The CDR3 is made up of 16 amino acids. Trimming took 7 bases from V and 4 from J; bases not matched to a gene: 15. The CDR3 here is CASNRLQAGGWYEQYF. CDR3 DNA: TGTGCCAGCAACCGCCTCCAGGCAGGGGGCTGGTACGAGCAGTACTTC.

The rearrangement uses TRBV9 and TRBJ1-2; D is possibly TRBD1 (5 bases). V lost 0 bases and J lost 7, with 19 bases in between. There are 16 residues in the CDR3. Germline V gene sequence: CDR1 SGDLS, CDR2 YYNGEE. For the CDR3, the DNA is TGTGCCAGCAGCGTAGATCTCGGGGGGACTACTCGTGGCTACACCTTC. It yields the protein CASSVDLGGTTRGYTF.

This clone was counted only a few times. The chain employs TRBV5-6 and TRBJ1-4, with TRBD1 identical over 8 bases. V lost 4 bases, J lost 9 bases, and 5 bases stayed unmatched. Germline CDR1 is SGHDT and CDR2 is YYEEEE. The CDR3 spans 13 residues. Here the CDR3 DNA reads TGTGCCAGCAGCACCGGACAGGGCCAAAAACTGTTTTTT. This codes for CASSTGQGQKLFF.

This chain links TRBV10-1 with TRBJ2-7; TRBD2 might be the D (6 bases). This CDR3 comprises 15 residues. Germline lookup yields CDR1 WNHNN and CDR2 SYGVQD (reference sequence). The V and J ends lost 3 bases and 4 bases respectively, with 16 bases between them. The DNA for the CDR3 is TGCGCCAGCAGTGAAAGCGGAACAGGAGGGTACGAGCAGTACTTC. This gives the protein CASSESGTGGYEQYF.

About this clone itself: Different DNA sequences within this sample yield the same CDR3. The V gene is TRBV9, the J gene TRBJ2-5; 8 nucleotides align to TRBD2. With 0 bases clipped from V and 0 bases from J, the junction kept 1 base outside the gene matches. This CDR3 region has 15 residues. CDR1 SGDLS and CDR2 YYNGEE come from the germline V gene. CDR3 DNA sequence: TGTGCCAGCAGCGTAGCGGGGGGGCACCAAGAGACCCAGTACTTC. Translating it yields CASSVAGGHQETQYF.

This chain connects TRBV2 to TRBJ2-7; the D gene is possibly TRBD2 (5 bases). This CDR3 has 14 amino acids. V shed 8 bases and J shed 7 bases, with 21 bases lying between them. Germline values: CDR1 SNHLY, CDR2 FYNNEI. As DNA, the CDR3 is TGTGCCAGCTTAGGACTGTTGCTCCTACGGGAGCAGTACTTC. It yields the protein CASLGLLLLREQYF.

The V gene is TRBV11-2, the J gene TRBJ2-7; 11 positions agree with TRBD2. With 1 base clipped from V and 0 bases from J, the junction kept 8 bases outside the gene matches. CDR1 SGHAT and CDR2 FQNNGV come from the germline V gene. The CDR3 sequence is 18 residues long. For the CDR3, the DNA is TGTGCCAGCAGCTTAGGGTTAACTAGCGGGGGAAACTCCTACGAGCAGTACTTC. As protein: CASSLGLTSGGNSYEQYF.

The chain joins TRBV28 to TRBJ2-3; 9 bases align to TRBD2. Trimming took 7 bases from V and 0 from J; bases not matched to a gene: 17. Germline V gives CDR1 MDHEN, CDR2 SYDVKM. The CDR3 has 19 amino acids. The CDR3 DNA reads as TGTGCCAGCACGCCGTCAGGTGCGGGAGGGACCACTAGCACAGATACGCAGTATTTT. This encodes CASTPSGAGGTTSTDTQYF.

J is TRBJ2-1 and V is TRBV27, with 7 bases lining up with TRBD2. The CDR3 contains 13 residues. The junction had 6 bases not matched to a gene; V was cut back by 3 bases and J by 10 bases. Per the germline V gene, CDR1 is MNHEY and CDR2 is SMNVEV (reference sequence). The CDR3 sequence: CASSFPAGGEQFF. The CDR3 DNA sequence: TGTGCCAGCAGTTTCCCGGCCGGGGGGGAGCAGTTCTTC.

The J gene is TRBJ2-3, the V gene TRBV4-1; D call uncertain. The germline gives CDR1 MGHRA, CDR2 YSYEKL. The CDR3 has 15 residues. V shed 0 bases and J shed 3 bases, with 10 bases lying between them. CDR3 DNA: TGCGCCAGCAGCCAAGACGTTGATCAGACAGATACGCAGTATTTT. Its protein is CASSQDVDQTDTQYF.

This chain connects TRBV29-1 to TRBJ2-7, with 7 bases lining up with TRBD2. Germline loops: CDR1 SQVTM, CDR2 ANQGSEA. This CDR3 is built from 13 residues. V gave up 4 bases and J gave up 0 bases; unmatched junction bases: 3. CDR3 in amino acids: CSVVGGSSYEQYF. CDR3 nucleotide sequence: TGCAGCGTTGTTGGCGGGAGCTCCTACGAGCAGTACTTC.